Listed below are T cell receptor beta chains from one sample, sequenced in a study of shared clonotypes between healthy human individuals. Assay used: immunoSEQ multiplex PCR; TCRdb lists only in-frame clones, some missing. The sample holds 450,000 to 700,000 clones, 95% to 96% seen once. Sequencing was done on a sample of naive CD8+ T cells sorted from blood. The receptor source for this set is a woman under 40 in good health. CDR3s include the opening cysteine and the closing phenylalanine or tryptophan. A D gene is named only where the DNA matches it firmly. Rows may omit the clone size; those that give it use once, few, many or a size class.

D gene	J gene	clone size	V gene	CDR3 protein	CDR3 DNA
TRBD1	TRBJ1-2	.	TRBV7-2	CASSLGDRDGYTF	TGTGCCAGCAGCTTAGGGGACAGGGATGGCTACACCTTC
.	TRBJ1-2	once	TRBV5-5	CASSPDSSYDGYTF	TGTGCCAGCAGCCCGGACAGTTCATACGATGGCTACACCTTC
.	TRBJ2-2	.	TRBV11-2	CASSLVLKNTGELFF	TGTGCCAGCAGCTTAGTACTTAAGAACACCGGGGAGCTGTTTTTT
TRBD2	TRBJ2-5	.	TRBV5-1	CASSLSLAGDSETQYF	TGCGCCAGCAGCTTGTCACTAGCGGGAGATTCGGAGACCCAGTACTTC
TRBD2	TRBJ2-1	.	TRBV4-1	CASTPGLAGVISYNEQFF	TGCGCCAGCACCCCGGGACTAGCGGGAGTTATTTCCTACAATGAGCAGTTCTTC
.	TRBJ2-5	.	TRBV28	CASSLPWHQPQETQYF	TGTGCCAGCAGTCTTCCTTGGCACCAACCCCAAGAGACCCAGTACTTC
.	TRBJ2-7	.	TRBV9	CASSVGGEQYF	TGTGCCAGCAGCGTAGGGGGAGAGCAGTACTTC
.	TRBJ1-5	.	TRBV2	CASSEQIYSNQPQHF	TGTGCCAGCAGTGAACAGATTTATAGCAATCAGCCCCAGCATTTT
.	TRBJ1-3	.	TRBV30	CAWSGSWNTIYF	TGTGCCTGGAGTGGTTCTTGGAACACCATATATTTT
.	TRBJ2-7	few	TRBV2	CASRSYEQYF	TGTGCCAGCAGGAGCTACGAGCAGTACTTC
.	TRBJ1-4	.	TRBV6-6	CATLGQEKLFF	TGTGCCACCCTCGGGCAGGAAAAACTGTTTTTT
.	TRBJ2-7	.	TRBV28	CASGQENSYEQYF	TGTGCCAGCGGGCAGGAGAACTCCTACGAGCAGTACTTC
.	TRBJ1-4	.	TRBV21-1	CASSKARGIATNEKLFF	TGTGCCAGCAGCAAAGCTAGAGGGATTGCAACTAATGAAAAACTGTTTTTT
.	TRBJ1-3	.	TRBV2	CASSDGLPRGNTIYF	TGTGCCAGCAGTGATGGTCTGCCGAGGGGAAACACCATATATTTT
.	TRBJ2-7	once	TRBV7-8	CASSLDYGAYEQYF	TGTGCCAGCAGCTTAGACTATGGGGCCTACGAGCAGTACTTC
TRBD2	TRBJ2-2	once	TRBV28	CASSFFRGGEELFF	TGTGCCAGCAGTTTCTTTCGGGGGGGGGAAGAGCTGTTTTTT
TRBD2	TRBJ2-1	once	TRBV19	CASSRRTSGRDEQFF	TGTGCCAGTAGTCGTCGGACTAGCGGGAGGGATGAGCAGTTCTTC
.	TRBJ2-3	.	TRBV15	CATSRPNLAWGTDTQYF	TGTGCCACCAGCAGACCGAACCTAGCGTGGGGCACAGATACGCAGTATTTT
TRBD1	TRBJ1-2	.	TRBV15	CATSTNPGTVNYGYTF	TGTGCCACCAGCACCAACCCCGGGACAGTTAACTATGGCTACACCTTC
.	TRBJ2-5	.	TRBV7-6	CASSFLSSGGETQYF	TGTGCCAGCAGCTTCCTTTCGTCAGGGGGGGAGACCCAGTACTTC
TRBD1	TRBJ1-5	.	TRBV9	CASSGHLRGLLGNQPQHF	TGTGCCAGCAGCGGTCACCTCAGGGGGCTCTTGGGCAATCAGCCCCAGCATTTT
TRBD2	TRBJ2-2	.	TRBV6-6	CASSYWLADNTGELFF	TGTGCCAGCAGTTACTGGCTAGCGGATAACACCGGGGAGCTGTTTTTT
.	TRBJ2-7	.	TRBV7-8	CASSPRSSYEQYF	TGTGCCAGCAGCCCTAGGAGCTCCTACGAGCAGTACTTC
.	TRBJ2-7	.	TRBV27	CASSFGQGSYEQYF	TGTGCCAGCAGTTTTGGTCAGGGCTCCTACGAGCAGTACTTC
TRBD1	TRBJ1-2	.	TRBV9	CASSGNRGPLTYGYTF	TGTGCCAGCAGCGGCAACAGGGGGCCCTTAACCTATGGCTACACCTTC
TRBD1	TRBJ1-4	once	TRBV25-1	CASSVISGTGGEKLFF	TGTGCCAGCAGTGTTATATCCGGGACAGGGGGCGAAAAACTGTTTTTT